This is a list of T cell receptor beta chains from one sample in a study of shared clonotypes between healthy human individuals. Using immunoSEQ multiplex PCR, the repertoire was profiled, and TCRdb retains in-frame clones only, with some absent. This sample yields around 1.1 million clones, of which more than 75% are seen a single time; 0.55% to 0.7% belongs to the top ten. Sequencing used memory CD4+ T cells from PBMCs. These receptors all come from a man younger than 35 in good health. Some clones in this sample may be carry-over from other donors' samples. The CDR3 runs from the conserved cysteine through the conserved F or W. D genes are given only for firm matches. The size field is filled for only some rows; it gives once, few, many or a size class.

V	J	size	D	CDR3	DNA
TRBV11-1	TRBJ2-7	NA	TRBD1	CASSWAATGVYEQYF	TGTGCCAGCAGCTGGGCCGCGACAGGGGTCTACGAGCAGTACTTC
TRBV5-1	TRBJ2-3	NA	NA	CASSLARGSLGGTDTQYF	TGCGCCAGCAGCTTGGCCCGGGGGAGCCTAGGTGGAACAGATACGCAGTATTTT
TRBV27	TRBJ2-1	few	TRBD2	CASSLGALSGRAILSSYNEQFF	TGTGCCAGCAGTTTAGGGGCTTTGTCGGGGAGGGCAATACTCAGCTCCTACAATGAGCAGTTCTTC
TRBV5-1	TRBJ2-7	few	NA	CASSLRQASYEQYF	TGCGCCAGCAGCTTACGTCAAGCGTCCTACGAGCAGTACTTC
TRBV9	TRBJ1-2	NA	TRBD1	CASRAGGGYGYTF	TGTGCCAGCAGAGCAGGGGGAGGTTATGGCTACACCTTC
TRBV9	TRBJ1-1	few	NA	CASSASWTVPNTEAFF	TGTGCCAGCAGCGCCTCTTGGACGGTACCGAACACTGAAGCTTTCTTT
TRBV5-4	TRBJ2-3	NA	TRBD2	CASSWPAAGGTDTQYF	TGTGCCAGCAGCTGGCCGGCAGCGGGGGGCACAGATACGCAGTATTTT
TRBV7-2	TRBJ1-3	many	TRBD1	CASSPGQGIAGNTIYF	TGTGCCAGCAGCCCCGGACAGGGTATAGCAGGAAACACCATATATTTT
TRBV29-1	TRBJ1-1	few	NA	CSVRMNTEAFF	TGCAGCGTTCGGATGAACACTGAAGCTTTCTTT
TRBV11-1	TRBJ2-7	NA	TRBD1	CASSLEPGGAYEQYF	TGTGCCAGCAGCTTAGAGCCAGGGGGAGCCTACGAGCAGTACTTC
TRBV10-3	TRBJ2-3	NA	NA	CAISDTGGPTDTQYF	TGTGCCATCAGTGATACCGGGGGACCCACAGATACGCAGTATTTT
TRBV7-8	TRBJ2-7	NA	NA	CASSGAWTREQYF	TGTGCCAGCAGCGGGGCCTGGACTCGAGAGCAGTACTTC
TRBV27	TRBJ1-4	NA	NA	CASSFLGGWEKLFF	TGTGCCAGCAGTTTTTTGGGGGGCTGGGAAAAACTGTTTTTT
TRBV28	TRBJ1-5	NA	NA	CASRRAVNQPQHF	TGTGCCAGCAGGCGGGCAGTGAATCAGCCCCAGCATTTT
TRBV6-1	TRBJ1-1	NA	TRBD1	CASSGQGTNTEAFF	TGTGCCAGCAGTGGACAGGGCACTAACACTGAAGCTTTCTTT
TRBV23-1	TRBJ2-2	NA	TRBD2	CASSPPAGVCTGELFF	TGCGCCAGCAGCCCACCAGCGGGAGTTTGCACCGGGGAGCTGTTTTTT
TRBV7-9	TRBJ2-5	NA	TRBD1	CASSLRWDRGRETQYF	TGTGCCAGCAGCTTAAGGTGGGACAGGGGACGAGAGACCCAGTACTTC
TRBV9	TRBJ2-3	NA	NA	CASSEGTVHKQYF	TGTGCCAGCAGCGAGGGGACGGTGCATAAGCAGTATTTT
TRBV9	TRBJ2-1	NA	TRBD2	CASSFSGSSYNEQFF	TGTGCCAGCAGCTTTAGCGGGAGCTCCTACAATGAGCAGTTCTTC
TRBV7-7	TRBJ2-7	NA	TRBD2	CASSQGLAGDEQYF	TGTGCCAGCAGCCAGGGACTAGCGGGAGACGAGCAGTACTTC
TRBV19	TRBJ2-1	NA	NA	CASKGSTGRNEQFF	TGTGCCAGTAAGGGTTCGACAGGGAGGAATGAGCAGTTCTTC
TRBV6-1	TRBJ2-3	NA	NA	CASSEAASSLPSTDTQYF	TGTGCCAGCAGTGAAGCGGCTAGTTCGCTACCTAGCACAGATACGCAGTATTTT
TRBV2	TRBJ2-1	NA	NA	CASSLQSGGEQFF	TGTGCCAGCAGTCTACAGTCAGGAGGTGAGCAGTTCTTC
TRBV6-5	TRBJ2-1	once	NA	CASSRSGSEEQFF	TGTGCCAGCAGTCGGTCAGGGAGTGAGGAGCAGTTCTTC
TRBV7-9	TRBJ2-1	NA	TRBD2	CASPEREVTYNEQFF	TGTGCCAGCCCGGAACGGGAGGTTACTTACAATGAGCAGTTCTTC
TRBV4-2	TRBJ2-7	NA	NA	CASSQEMHFAYEQYF	TGTGCCAGCAGCCAAGAAATGCACTTTGCCTACGAGCAGTACTTC
TRBV7-9	TRBJ2-5	NA	TRBD2	CASSLASGLAGETQYF	TGTGCCAGCAGCTTAGCGTCGGGACTAGCGGGCGAGACCCAGTACTTC
TRBV4-1	TRBJ1-1	NA	TRBD1	CASSGTHRGLEHEAFF	TGCGCCAGCAGCGGAACTCACAGGGGGCTAGAGCATGAAGCTTTCTTT
TRBV12-5	TRBJ2-7	NA	NA	CASGGDGSYEQYF	TGTGCTAGTGGTGGGGACGGCTCCTACGAGCAGTACTTC
TRBV18	TRBJ2-7	NA	TRBD1	CASSREGTGRAYEQYF	TGTGCCAGCTCTCGCGAGGGGACAGGGAGGGCCTACGAGCAGTACTTC
TRBV7-2	TRBJ1-1	NA	TRBD1	CASSTDRGRTEAFF	TGTGCCAGCAGCACGGACAGGGGGAGGACTGAAGCTTTCTTT
TRBV9	TRBJ2-2	once	NA	CASSVGGTNTGELFF	TGTGCCAGCAGCGTAGGGGGGACGAACACCGGGGAGCTGTTTTTT
TRBV21-1	TRBJ2-7	NA	NA	CASSKISDRGLYEQYF	TGTGCCAGCAGCAAAATTTCGGACAGGGGACTTTACGAGCAGTACTTC
TRBV6-5	TRBJ1-2	few	TRBD1	CASSEGTEMYGYTF	TGTGCCAGCAGTGAAGGGACAGAGATGTATGGCTACACCTTC
TRBV7-7	TRBJ2-3	NA	TRBD2	CASSIGSGSSDTQYF	TGTGCCAGCTCTATCGGTAGCGGGAGTTCAGATACGCAGTATTTT
TRBV5-4	TRBJ2-6	NA	TRBD1	CASSVGARQGAGANVLTF	TGTGCCAGCAGCGTGGGGGCCCGACAGGGGGCCGGGGCCAACGTCCTGACTTTC
TRBV28	TRBJ1-2	NA	NA	CASSPGTANYGYTF	TGTGCCAGCAGCCCAGGGACGGCTAACTATGGCTACACCTTC
TRBV11-2	TRBJ2-5	NA	NA	CASSLGVGRSQETQYF	TGTGCCAGCAGCTTAGGGGTGGGACGGTCCCAAGAGACCCAGTACTTC
TRBV5-1	TRBJ2-1	NA	NA	CASTLTPSYNEQFF	TGCGCCAGCACCCTGACCCCATCCTACAATGAGCAGTTCTTC
TRBV25-1	TRBJ1-1	NA	NA	CASIKNTEAFF	TGTGCCAGCATCAAGAACACTGAAGCTTTCTTT
TRBV2	TRBJ1-5	NA	TRBD1	CASSVSTGDSNQPQHF	TGTGCCAGCAGTGTATCGACAGGGGATAGCAATCAGCCCCAGCATTTT
TRBV19	TRBJ2-5	NA	NA	CASSIGRGGETQYF	TGTGCCAGTAGTATAGGGAGGGGAGGAGAGACCCAGTACTTC
TRBV5-1	TRBJ1-5	NA	NA	CASSLVPGDQPQHF	TGCGCCAGCAGCTTGGTCCCGGGCGATCAGCCCCAGCATTTT
TRBV5-4	TRBJ2-7	NA	TRBD2	CASSLAVAGGTYEQYF	TGTGCCAGCAGCTTGGCGGTGGCGGGGGGGACCTACGAGCAGTACTTC
TRBV28	TRBJ2-2	NA	NA	CASSTTLGSPGELFF	TGTGCCAGCAGTACGACATTGGGGTCGCCCGGGGAGCTGTTTTTT
TRBV9	TRBJ1-1	NA	TRBD1	CASSVEDRGFTEAFF	TGTGCCAGCAGCGTAGAGGACAGGGGTTTCACTGAAGCTTTCTTT